The TCR beta chain under discussion was sequenced for a study of cytomegalovirus exposure and HLA in healthy donors. Study findings and constraints: High specificity and sensitivity for cytomegalovirus status were reported for the classifier.

Produced via immunoSEQ multiplex PCR; TCRdb's table is partial and in-frame only. The sample lists just under 65,000 clones; roughly 94% were seen once. Comments on this clone: The antigen remains unidentified.

V dropped 6 bases and J dropped 0 bases, with 12 bases sitting between them. CDR3 length: 15 amino acids. The V gene's germline CDR1 is MNHEY and CDR2 SVGAGI. This TCR came from a woman under 30 in good health and CMV-seropositive. The sequencing input was PBMCs. This chain uses TRBV6-5 with TRBJ1-5; D ambiguous. CDR3 residues: CASSRLPDSNQPQHF. Written as DNA, the CDR3 is TGTGCCAGCAGCCGACTGCCAGATAGCAATCAGCCCCAGCATTTT.